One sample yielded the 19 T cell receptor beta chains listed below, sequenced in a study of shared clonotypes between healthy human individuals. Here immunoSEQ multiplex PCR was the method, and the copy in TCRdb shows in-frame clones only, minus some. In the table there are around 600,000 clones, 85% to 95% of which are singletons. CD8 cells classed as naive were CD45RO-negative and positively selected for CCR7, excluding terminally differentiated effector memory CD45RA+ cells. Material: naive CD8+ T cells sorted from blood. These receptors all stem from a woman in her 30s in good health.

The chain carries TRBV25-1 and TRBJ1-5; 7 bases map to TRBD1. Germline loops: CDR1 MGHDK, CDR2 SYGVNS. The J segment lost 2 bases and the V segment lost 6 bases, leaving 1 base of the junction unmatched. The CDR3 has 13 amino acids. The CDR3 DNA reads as TGTGCCAGCAGCGGGACAGGCAATCAGCCCCAGCATTTT. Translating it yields CASSGTGNQPQHF.

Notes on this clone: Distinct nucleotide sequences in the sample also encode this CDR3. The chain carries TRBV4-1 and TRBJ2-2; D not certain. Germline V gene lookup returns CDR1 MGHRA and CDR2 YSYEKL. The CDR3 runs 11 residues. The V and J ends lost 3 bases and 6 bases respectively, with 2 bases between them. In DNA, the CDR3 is TGCGCCAGCAGCCAGGCCGGGGAGCTGTTTTTT. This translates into CASSQAGELFF.

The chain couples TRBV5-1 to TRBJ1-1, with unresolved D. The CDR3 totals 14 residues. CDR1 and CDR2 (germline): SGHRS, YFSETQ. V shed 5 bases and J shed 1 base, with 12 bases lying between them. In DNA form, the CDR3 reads TGCGCCAGCAGACTCATGAGGGCGAACACTGAAGCTTTCTTT. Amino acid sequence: CASRLMRANTEAFF.

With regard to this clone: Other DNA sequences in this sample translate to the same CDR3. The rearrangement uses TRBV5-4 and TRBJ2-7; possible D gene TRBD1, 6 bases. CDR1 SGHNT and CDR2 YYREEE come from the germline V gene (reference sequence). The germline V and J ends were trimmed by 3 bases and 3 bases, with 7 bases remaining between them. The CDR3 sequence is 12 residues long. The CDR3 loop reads CASSSDSYEQYF. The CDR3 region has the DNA TGTGCCAGCAGCTCGGACAGCTACGAGCAGTACTTC.

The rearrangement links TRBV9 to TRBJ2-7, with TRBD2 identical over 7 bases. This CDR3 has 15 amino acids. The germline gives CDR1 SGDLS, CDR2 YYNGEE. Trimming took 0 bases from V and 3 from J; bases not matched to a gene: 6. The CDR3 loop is CASSVGLAAHYEQYF. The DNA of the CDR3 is TGTGCCAGCAGCGTAGGTCTAGCGGCTCACTACGAGCAGTACTTC.

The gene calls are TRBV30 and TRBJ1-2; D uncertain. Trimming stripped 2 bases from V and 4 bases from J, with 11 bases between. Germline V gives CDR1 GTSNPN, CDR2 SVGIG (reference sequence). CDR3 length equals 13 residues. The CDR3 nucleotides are TGTGCCTGGAGTCCGGGATCCCTCTATGGCTACACCTTC. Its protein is CAWSPGSLYGYTF.

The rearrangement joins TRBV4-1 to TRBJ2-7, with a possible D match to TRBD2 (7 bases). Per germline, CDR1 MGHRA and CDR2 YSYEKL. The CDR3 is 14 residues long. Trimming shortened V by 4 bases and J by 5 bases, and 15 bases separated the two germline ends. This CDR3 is CASSPYRGADEQYF. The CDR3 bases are TGCGCCAGCAGCCCCTACCGGGGGGCCGACGAGCAGTACTTC.

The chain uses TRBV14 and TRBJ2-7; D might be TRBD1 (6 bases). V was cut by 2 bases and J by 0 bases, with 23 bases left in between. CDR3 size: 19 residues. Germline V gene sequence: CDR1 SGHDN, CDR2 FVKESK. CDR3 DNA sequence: TGTGCCAGCAGCCAACAAATCCCACAGGGCCCATCATCCTCCTACGAGCAGTACTTC. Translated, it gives CASSQQIPQGPSSSYEQYF.

The CDR3 DNA is TGTGCCAGTCCAGGAAGGGGCGCATCCGACTACGAGCAGTACTTC. Its protein product is CASPGRGASDYEQYF. V is TRBV2 and J is TRBJ2-7; perhaps TRBD1 as D (5 bases). From germline, CDR1 is SNHLY and CDR2 FYNNEI. Trimming stripped 9 bases from V and 3 bases from J, with 21 bases between. The CDR3 runs 15 residues.

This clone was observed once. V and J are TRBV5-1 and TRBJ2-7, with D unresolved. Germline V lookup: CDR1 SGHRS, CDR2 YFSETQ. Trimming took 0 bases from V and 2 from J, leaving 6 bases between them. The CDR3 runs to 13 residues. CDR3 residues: CASSLVWTYEQYF. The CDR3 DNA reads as TGCGCCAGCAGCTTGGTGTGGACCTACGAGCAGTACTTC. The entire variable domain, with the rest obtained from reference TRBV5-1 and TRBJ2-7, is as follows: KAGVTQTPRYLIKTRGQQVTLSCSPISGHRSVSWYQQTPGQGLQFLFEYFSETQRNKGNFPGRFSGRQFSNSRSEMNVSTLELGDSALYLCASSLVWTYEQYFGPGTRLTVT.

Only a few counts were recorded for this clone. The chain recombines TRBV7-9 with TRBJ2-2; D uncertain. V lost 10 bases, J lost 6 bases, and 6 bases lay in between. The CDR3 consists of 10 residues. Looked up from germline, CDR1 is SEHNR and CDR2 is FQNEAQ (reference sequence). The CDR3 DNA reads TGTGCCACCTACTCCGGGGAGCTGTTTTTT. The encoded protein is CATYSGELFF.

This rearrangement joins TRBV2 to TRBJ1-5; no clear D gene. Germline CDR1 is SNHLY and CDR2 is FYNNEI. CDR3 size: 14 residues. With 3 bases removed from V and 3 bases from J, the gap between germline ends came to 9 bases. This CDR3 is CASSDSVFNQPQHF. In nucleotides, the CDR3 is TGTGCCAGCAGTGACAGTGTATTCAATCAGCCCCAGCATTTT.

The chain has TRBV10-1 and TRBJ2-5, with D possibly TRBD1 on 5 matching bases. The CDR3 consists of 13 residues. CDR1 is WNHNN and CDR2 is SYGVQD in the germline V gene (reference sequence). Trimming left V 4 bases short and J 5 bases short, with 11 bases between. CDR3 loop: CASSGPGSETQYF. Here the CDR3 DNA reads TGCGCCAGCAGTGGGCCAGGGTCGGAGACCCAGTACTTC.

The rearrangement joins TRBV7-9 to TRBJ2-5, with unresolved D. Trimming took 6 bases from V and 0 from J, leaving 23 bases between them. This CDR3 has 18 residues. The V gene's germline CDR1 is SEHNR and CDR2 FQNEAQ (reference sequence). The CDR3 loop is CASSPNNPSAVNQETQYF. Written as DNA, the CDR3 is TGTGCCAGCAGTCCTAATAACCCCTCGGCGGTGAACCAAGAGACCCAGTACTTC.

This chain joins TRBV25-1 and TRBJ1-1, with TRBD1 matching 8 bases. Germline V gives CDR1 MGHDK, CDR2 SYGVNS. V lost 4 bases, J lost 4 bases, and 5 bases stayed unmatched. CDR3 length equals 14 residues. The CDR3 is CASSGGQGGTEAFF. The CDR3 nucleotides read TGTGCCAGCAGTGGAGGACAGGGCGGCACTGAAGCTTTCTTT.

CDR3 sequence: CASSLKVKGGYTF. CDR3 DNA: TGCGCCAGCAGCTTGAAAGTAAAGGGTGGCTACACCTTC. This sequence joins TRBV5-1 and TRBJ1-2, with D unclear. Germline CDR1 reads SGHRS; CDR2 reads YFSETQ. V was pared by 1 base and J by 7 bases, with 11 bases between. This CDR3 has 13 residues.

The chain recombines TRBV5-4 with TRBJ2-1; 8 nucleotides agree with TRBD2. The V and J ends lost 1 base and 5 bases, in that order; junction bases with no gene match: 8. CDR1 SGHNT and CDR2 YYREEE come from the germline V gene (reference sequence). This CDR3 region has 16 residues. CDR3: CASSLSGGRPHNEQFF. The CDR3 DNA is TGTGCCAGCAGCTTGTCGGGGGGGAGACCCCACAATGAGCAGTTCTTC.

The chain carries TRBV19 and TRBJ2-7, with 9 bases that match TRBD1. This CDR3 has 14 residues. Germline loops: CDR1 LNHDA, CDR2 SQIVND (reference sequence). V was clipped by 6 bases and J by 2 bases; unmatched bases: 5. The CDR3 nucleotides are TGTGCCAGTAGCCACGGGGACAGGGCCTACGAGCAGTACTTC. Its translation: CASSHGDRAYEQYF. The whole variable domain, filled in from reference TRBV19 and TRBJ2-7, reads DGGITQSPKYLFRKEGQNVTLSCEQNLNHDAMYWYRQDPGQGLRLIYYSQIVNDFQKGDIAEGYSVSREKKESFPLTVTSAQKNPTAFYLCASSHGDRAYEQYFGPGTRLTVT.

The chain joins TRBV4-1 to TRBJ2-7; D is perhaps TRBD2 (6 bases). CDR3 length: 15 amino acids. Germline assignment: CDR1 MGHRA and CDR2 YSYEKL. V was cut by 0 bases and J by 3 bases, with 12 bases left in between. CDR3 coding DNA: TGCGCCAGCAGCCAAGACTTCGGCGGGAACTACGAGCAGTACTTC. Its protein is CASSQDFGGNYEQYF.